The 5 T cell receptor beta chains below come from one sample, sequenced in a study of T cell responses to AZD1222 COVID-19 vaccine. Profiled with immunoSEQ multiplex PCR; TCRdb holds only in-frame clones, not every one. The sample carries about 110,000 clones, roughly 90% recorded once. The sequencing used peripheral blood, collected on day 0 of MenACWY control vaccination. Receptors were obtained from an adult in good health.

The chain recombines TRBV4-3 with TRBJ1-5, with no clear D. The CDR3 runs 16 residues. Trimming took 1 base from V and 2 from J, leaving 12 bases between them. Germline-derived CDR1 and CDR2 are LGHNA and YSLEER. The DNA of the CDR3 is TGCGCCAGCAGCCAAGCGCGCGTCGCTGGCAATCAGCCCCAGCATTTT. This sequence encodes CASSQARVAGNQPQHF.

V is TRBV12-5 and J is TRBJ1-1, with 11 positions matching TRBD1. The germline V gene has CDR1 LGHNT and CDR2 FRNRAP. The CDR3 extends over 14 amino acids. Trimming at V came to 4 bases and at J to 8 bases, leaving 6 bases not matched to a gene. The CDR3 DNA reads TGTGCTAGTGGTTCGGGACAGGGGGGGACCGAAGCTTTCTTT. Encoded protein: CASGSGQGGTEAFF.

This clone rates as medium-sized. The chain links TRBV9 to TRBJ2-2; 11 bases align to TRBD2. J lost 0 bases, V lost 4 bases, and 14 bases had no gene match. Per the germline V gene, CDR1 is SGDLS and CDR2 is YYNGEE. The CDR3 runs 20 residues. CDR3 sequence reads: CASSYPGGLAGVANTGELFF. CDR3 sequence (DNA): TGTGCCAGCAGCTATCCCGGCGGACTAGCGGGTGTCGCGAACACCGGGGAGCTGTTTTTT.

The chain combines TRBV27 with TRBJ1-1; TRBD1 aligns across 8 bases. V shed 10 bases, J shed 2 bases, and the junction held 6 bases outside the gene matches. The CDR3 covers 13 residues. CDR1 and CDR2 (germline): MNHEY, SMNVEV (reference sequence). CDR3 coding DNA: TGTGCCACCCAGACAGGGGTTAACACTGAAGCTTTCTTT. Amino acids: CATQTGVNTEAFF.

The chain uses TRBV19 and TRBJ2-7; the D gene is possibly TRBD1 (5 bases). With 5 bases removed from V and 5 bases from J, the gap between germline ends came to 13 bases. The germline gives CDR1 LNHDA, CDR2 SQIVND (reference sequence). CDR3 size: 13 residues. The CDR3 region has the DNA TGTGCCAGTAGTGGGCCAGGGATTAACGAGCAGTACTTC. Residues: CASSGPGINEQYF.